These T cell receptor beta chains were read from a single sample in a study of T cell responses to AZD1222 COVID-19 vaccine. Some clones are missing from TCRdb's copy, which holds only in-frame ones; the method was immunoSEQ multiplex PCR. The table shows 120,000 or so clones, with about nine tenths occurring only once. Sequenced material: peripheral blood, taken on day 0 of MenACWY control vaccination. The source is an adult in good health. Both conserved end residues are part of each CDR3. D genes are given only for firm matches. Some rows have no size entry. The others give once, few or many, or a class for an expanded clone.

j_gene	len	d_gene	abundance	v_gene	CDR3aa	CDR3nt
TRBJ1-1	13	-	-	TRBV19	CASSIAVNTEAFF	TGTGCCAGTAGTATAGCCGTGAACACTGAAGCTTTCTTT
TRBJ2-7	13	-	-	TRBV9	CASGGPAYHEQYF	TGTGCCAGCGGAGGGCCAGCGTACCACGAGCAGTACTTC
TRBJ2-7	15	TRBD1	-	TRBV28	CASSSPRTGVYEQYF	TGTGCCAGCAGTTCCCCACGGACAGGGGTATACGAGCAGTACTTC
TRBJ1-4	15	TRBD1	-	TRBV5-1	CASSPGTGGEEKLFF	TGCGCCAGCAGCCCCGGGACAGGGGGCGAGGAAAAACTGTTTTTT
TRBJ2-7	15	TRBD2	-	TRBV5-4	CASSFTSGDSYEQYF	TGTGCCAGCAGCTTTACTAGCGGGGACTCCTACGAGCAGTACTTC
TRBJ2-2	12	-	-	TRBV19	CASLRDGGELFF	TGTGCCAGTCTCAGGGATGGCGGGGAGCTGTTTTTT
TRBJ2-1	16	-	-	TRBV27	CASTDMRVGQNNEQFF	TGTGCCAGCACCGATATGCGTGTTGGGCAGAACAATGAGCAGTTCTTC
TRBJ2-3	12	-	-	TRBV29-1	CSVTTGPDTQYF	TGCAGCGTTACTACGGGTCCAGATACGCAGTATTTT
TRBJ2-1	14	TRBD1	once	TRBV6-5	CASSHRGYYNEQFF	TGTGCCAGCAGTCACAGGGGTTACTACAATGAGCAGTTCTTC
TRBJ1-2	13	-	once	TRBV5-8	CASSLQGLYGYTF	TGTGCCAGCAGCTTGCAGGGCCTCTATGGCTACACCTTC
TRBJ1-1	14	-	once	TRBV5-1	CASSERQGSTEAFF	TGCGCCAGCAGCGAGAGGCAGGGGAGCACTGAAGCTTTCTTT
TRBJ1-4	18	TRBD1	-	TRBV7-2	CASSLAIGQGATNEKLFF	TGTGCCAGCAGCTTGGCCATCGGACAGGGCGCAACTAATGAAAAACTGTTTTTT
TRBJ2-1	14	-	-	TRBV27	CASSSNAGSGEQFF	TGTGCCAGCAGTTCCAACGCGGGAAGCGGTGAGCAGTTCTTC
TRBJ2-7	15	-	-	TRBV5-8	CASSLGGHGSYEQYF	TGTGCCAGCAGCTTGGGGGGGCATGGCTCCTACGAGCAGTACTTC
TRBJ2-1	15	-	-	TRBV2	CASRPRDGSYNEQFF	TGTGCCAGCAGACCCCGGGACGGGTCCTACAATGAGCAGTTCTTC
TRBJ2-2	17	TRBD2	-	TRBV5-1	CASSSTRGGASTGELFF	TGCGCCAGCAGCTCGACTCGCGGGGGGGCCTCAACCGGGGAGCTGTTTTTT
TRBJ1-5	15	-	once	TRBV4-2	CASSEFRASNQPQHF	TGTGCCAGCAGCGAATTCAGGGCTAGCAATCAGCCCCAGCATTTT
TRBJ1-6	14	TRBD1	-	TRBV30	CAWSEGQHNSPLHF	TGTGCCTGGAGTGAGGGACAGCATAATTCACCCCTCCACTTT
TRBJ1-2	15	-	-	TRBV4-2	CASSPGQPLGYGYTF	TGTGCCAGCAGCCCTGGACAGCCCCTTGGTTATGGCTACACCTTC
TRBJ1-2	14	TRBD1	many	TRBV29-1	CSAAGTGAPGGYTF	TGCAGCGCAGCAGGGACAGGCGCGCCGGGGGGCTACACCTTC
TRBJ1-6	15	-	-	TRBV27	CASTLGPLYNSPLHF	TGTGCCAGCACCCTTGGACCGCTCTATAATTCACCCCTCCACTTT
TRBJ1-1	13	-	-	TRBV10-3	CAIGRVRGTEAFF	TGTGCCATCGGGAGGGTGAGGGGCACTGAAGCTTTCTTT
TRBJ1-5	12	-	-	TRBV5-6	CASSFENQPQHF	TGTGCCAGCAGCTTCGAGAATCAGCCCCAGCATTTT
TRBJ1-6	15	-	-	TRBV2	CASRESPTYNSPLHF	TGTGCCAGCAGAGAGAGTCCTACCTATAATTCACCCCTCCACTTT
TRBJ2-2	16	-	-	TRBV4-3	CASSQVRAGNTGELFF	TGCGCCAGCAGCCAAGTACGAGCGGGGAACACCGGGGAGCTGTTTTTT